This T cell receptor beta chain was captured by sequencing in a study of T-cell reconstitution after alpha-beta-depleted transplantation in children. This clonotype appeared many times. TCRbeta library preparation incorporated unique molecular identifiers. One entry per CDR3 protein results from TCRdb running MiXCR on the PCR reads. The sample holds roughly 200,000 distinct CDR3 sequences, approximately 10% seen once. The CDR3 spans 11 residues. Trimming left V 0 bases short and J 7 bases short, with 4 bases between. Germline CDR1 GTSNPN, CDR2 SVGIG (reference sequence). This sequence joins TRBV30 and TRBJ2-1; D gene ambiguous. The sample was PBMCs from the stem cell graft donor, taken from the stem cell graft. The source is a human donor who donated a stem cell graft to a child with acute lymphoblastic leukemia. This chain's CDR3 is CAWSVQNEQFF. The CDR3 bases are TGTGCCTGGAGTGTACAAAATGAGCAGTTCTTC.